Described below is a single T cell receptor beta chain sequence and its context. What it recognizes is unknown. This record belongs to a study of CD8+CD57+ T cells in acquired aplastic anemia. For the study at large: On average, healthy donors gave approximately 10 million reads for CD4+ cells.

The CDR3 covers 14 residues. Per the germline V gene, CDR1 is KGHSH and CDR2 is LQKENI. V dropped 3 bases and J dropped 8 bases, with 14 bases sitting between them. Profiling that covered TCR beta VDJ and CDR3 relied on genomic DNA as its template. TCRdb processed the reads anew with MiXCR; each CDR3 protein has one entry. Found here are over 200,000 distinct CDR3 sequences, roughly 55% of them singletons; the top ten hold around 28%. Study conclusions and caveats: Between the patient and control groups, CD8+ Simpson's diversity did not differ significantly.

The V call is TRBV18, the J call TRBJ2-1; D uncertain. The clonotype comes from a human donor in good health. The sample consisted of sorted CD4+, CD8+, or CD8+CD57+ T cells (not recorded which) from PBMCs. CDR3 loop: CASSPPPIGDEQFF. Here the CDR3 DNA reads TGTGCCAGCTCACCGCCCCCCATAGGTGATGAGCAGTTCTTC.